This T cell receptor (beta chain) emerged from a study of OX40 agonist ivuxolimab in advanced cancers. V lost 0 bases to trimming and J lost 8 bases; unmatched junction nucleotides: 11. The CDR3 extends over 17 amino acids. Germline-derived CDR1 and CDR2 are SGHRS and YFSETQ. This clone was seen a single time. The assay was immunoSEQ multiplex PCR, and TCRdb's table has in-frame clones only and misses some. The sample carries nearly 80,000 clones, almost 85% recorded once. The source was CD4+ or CD8+ T cells sorted from blood, collected in a trial of the OX40 agonist ivuxolimab. This chain connects TRBV5-1 to TRBJ2-1; 10 bases map to TRBD2. The clonotype was recovered from an adult with an advanced solid tumor such as melanoma, head and neck, liver or kidney cancer. CDR3 nucleotide sequence: TGCGCCAGCAGCTTGGGGGCTAGCGGGAGTTTAGGCTATGAGCAGTTCTTC. Protein: CASSLGASGSLGYEQFF.